The 26 T cell receptor beta chains listed next were all sequenced from one sample in a study of long-term antiretroviral therapy in people with HIV. Version v3.0 of the immunoSEQ assay was performed at survey level. This table comes from immunoSEQ multiplex PCR, and its TCRdb copy is limited to in-frame clones, with some not included. The sample includes fewer than 45,000 clones, around 94% seen only once; the top ten take roughly 3.9%. Here the sequenced sample was unsorted PBMCs, taken 4.1 years after starting antiretroviral therapy. The receptors were sampled from a woman aged 50 to 60 with HIV.

The chain is built from TRBV7-3 and TRBJ2-2; 7 bases are a match to TRBD2. The CDR3 has 16 amino acids. The V gene's germline CDR1 is SGHTA and CDR2 FQGTGA. Unmatched junction bases numbered 6, after V lost 5 bases and J lost 0 bases. The DNA of the CDR3 is TGTGCCAGCAGCCGAAGCGCGGGGGCGAACACCGGGGAGCTGTTTTTT. Encoded protein: CASSRSAGANTGELFF.

This chain joins TRBV7-3 and TRBJ2-3, with D perhaps TRBD2 (6 bases). This CDR3 spans 15 amino acids. Per the germline V gene, CDR1 is SGHTA and CDR2 is FQGTGA. V lost 5 bases and J 2 bases, leaving 14 bases between the germline ends. This CDR3 is CASSEGLQPTDTQYF. CDR3 sequence (DNA): TGTGCCAGCAGCGAAGGACTACAGCCCACAGATACGCAGTATTTT.

The chain employs TRBV5-1 and TRBJ2-2; D unclear. The CDR3 runs to 16 residues. Trimming removed 0 bases at V and 0 bases at J, with 9 bases between. Germline CDR1 and CDR2: SGHRS and YFSETQ. The CDR3 DNA is TGCGCCAGCAGCTTGGGCGGCTACGCGAACACCGGGGAGCTGTTTTTT. As protein: CASSLGGYANTGELFF.

The CDR3 loop reads CASSRGGAGETQYF. The CDR3 DNA sequence: TGTGCCAGCAGCCGCGGAGGGGCGGGAGAGACCCAGTACTTC. The V and J genes are TRBV7-2 and TRBJ2-5; maybe TRBD2 (6 bases). Germline V CDR1 and CDR2: SGHTA, FQGNSA. The CDR3 sequence is 14 residues long. The ends were cut back, 5 bases at V and 4 bases at J, with 14 bases in the middle.

The J gene is TRBJ1-2, the V gene TRBV7-9; the D is unclear. The CDR3 has 12 residues. From germline, CDR1 is SEHNR and CDR2 FQNEAQ (reference sequence). V dropped 5 bases and J dropped 3 bases, with 7 bases sitting between them. The CDR3 sequence: CASSHGDYGYTF. CDR3 DNA: TGTGCCAGCAGCCACGGCGACTATGGCTACACCTTC.

This clone is categorized as medium-sized. This chain links TRBV4-2 with TRBJ2-7; D might be TRBD1 (6 bases). CDR1 LGHNA and CDR2 YNFKEQ come from the germline V gene. V dropped 2 bases and J dropped 5 bases, with 16 bases sitting between them. This CDR3 is built from 15 residues. The CDR3 sequence: CASSQKRGQYNEQYF. The CDR3 region has the DNA TGTGCCAGCAGCCAAAAGCGAGGACAGTATAACGAGCAGTACTTC.

The chain joins TRBV14 to TRBJ1-2, with 8 bases aligning to TRBD1. With 0 bases clipped from V and 2 bases from J, the junction kept 11 bases outside the gene matches. The CDR3 contains 18 residues. Looked up from germline, CDR1 is SGHDN and CDR2 is FVKESK. CDR3 loop: CASSQDLPHRTGNYGYTF. DNA of the CDR3: TGTGCCAGCAGCCAAGATCTCCCCCACCGGACAGGGAACTATGGCTACACCTTC.

This chain joins TRBV27 and TRBJ2-7; no clear D. Germline V gene data show CDR1 as MNHEY and CDR2 as SMNVEV (reference sequence). Trimming shortened V by 1 base and J by 8 bases, and 6 bases separated the two germline ends. The CDR3 runs to 11 residues. DNA of the CDR3: TGTGCCAGCAGTTTATTTGGGAAGCAGTACTTC. Protein: CASSLFGKQYF.

This rearrangement joins TRBV4-3 to TRBJ1-4, with D perhaps TRBD1 (5 bases). Trimming stripped 4 bases from V and 7 bases from J, with 19 bases between. Looked up from germline, CDR1 is LGHNA and CDR2 is YSLEER. The CDR3 runs to 16 residues. This CDR3 is CASSRGPFGGGEKLFF. The CDR3, as DNA: TGCGCCAGCAGCCGCGGACCCTTTGGGGGAGGTGAAAAACTGTTTTTT.

The chain has TRBV11-3 and TRBJ2-1; D not certain. Between the trimmed V and J ends, which lost 2 bases and 5 bases, there was a span of 10 bases. The CDR3 has 14 amino acids. Germline CDR1 SGHNT, CDR2 YENEEA. The CDR3: CASSLRNRDNEQFF. The CDR3 bases are TGTGCCAGCAGCTTAAGGAACAGAGACAATGAGCAGTTCTTC. Full variable domain (remainder filled in from reference TRBV11-3 and TRBJ2-1): EAGVVQSPRYKIIEKKQPVAFWCNPISGHNTLYWYLQNLGQGPELLIRYENEEAVDDSQLPKDRFSAERLKGVDSTLKIQPAELGDSAVYLCASSLRNRDNEQFFGPGTRLTVL.

The CDR3 coding sequence is TGTGCCAGTAGTCCCTGGACCCTCTCCCCAGAGAGGGTAAATGAAGCTTTCTTT. Protein: CASSPWTLSPERVNEAFF. The chain combines TRBV19 with TRBJ1-1; D not certain. The CDR3 has 18 amino acids. Trimming cost V 5 bases and J 7 bases, with 29 bases left between them. Germline CDR1 LNHDA, CDR2 SQIVND (reference sequence).

The chain recombines TRBV7-2 with TRBJ1-2, with D perhaps matching TRBD1 (6 bases). The germline V and J ends were trimmed by 1 base and 7 bases, with 13 bases remaining between them. Germline V gene sequence: CDR1 SGHTA, CDR2 FQGNSA. This CDR3 contains 14 residues. CDR3 residues: CASSLGGLGRGYTF. The CDR3 bases are TGTGCCAGCAGCTTAGGGGGGCTAGGGCGTGGCTACACCTTC.

The chain uses TRBV10-3 and TRBJ1-1; D is uncertain. This CDR3 has 13 amino acids. V lost 3 bases, J lost 1 base, and 6 bases lay in between. Germline CDR1 is ENHRY and CDR2 is SYGVKD. In DNA, the CDR3 is TGTGCCATCAGTGATTATCAGAACACTGAAGCTTTCTTT. Translating gives CAISDYQNTEAFF.

This clone appeared a single time. The chain carries TRBV7-9 and TRBJ1-2, with D hard to call. Germline CDR1 is SEHNR and CDR2 is FQNEAQ (reference sequence). Trimming took off 4 bases at V and 0 bases at J, with 12 bases between the two ends. The CDR3 has 15 residues. CDR3 sequence: CASSSLAGPNYGYTF. For the CDR3, the DNA is TGTGCCAGCAGCTCCCTGGCAGGCCCTAACTATGGCTACACCTTC.

Concerning this clone itself: An end of the junction differs from the germline gene, which may be a read error. The chain combines TRBV5-1 with TRBJ1-6; 9 bases are shared with TRBD1. This CDR3 has 16 amino acids. The V gene's germline CDR1 is SGHRS and CDR2 YFSETQ. CDR3 sequence: CASSLGPGQGNSPLHF. The CDR3 bases are TGCGCCAGTAGCTTGGGTCCGGGACAGGGTAATTCACCCCTCCACTTT.

The V gene is TRBV19, the J gene TRBJ2-1; TRBD2 aligns across 14 bases. Germline V lookup: CDR1 LNHDA, CDR2 SQIVND (reference sequence). V shed 2 bases, J shed 9 bases, and the junction held 3 bases outside the gene matches. The CDR3 has 15 amino acids. This chain's CDR3 is CASSILGTSGGEQFF. CDR3 bases: TGTGCCAGTAGTATACTAGGGACTAGCGGGGGTGAGCAGTTCTTC.

The chain recombines TRBV19 with TRBJ1-2; TRBD1 agrees at 7 bases. The length of the CDR3 is 16 residues. Germline loops: CDR1 LNHDA, CDR2 SQIVND (reference sequence). Trimming at V came to 7 bases and at J to 4 bases, leaving 15 bases not matched to a gene. The CDR3 nucleotides are TGTGCCAGTACGATAGGGACAGACATCTCGGGCTATGGCTACACCTTC. This codes for CASTIGTDISGYGYTF.

This clone was seen a single time. V and J are TRBV15 and TRBJ1-6; weak D call: TRBD1 (5 bases). Germline V gives CDR1 LNHNV, CDR2 YYDKDF (reference sequence). V was shortened by 1 base and J by 10 bases, with 14 bases between the two germline ends. The CDR3 extends over 15 amino acids. The CDR3 reads CATSRATGVSSPLHF. DNA for the CDR3: TGTGCCACCAGCAGAGCCACGGGGGTTTCCTCACCCCTCCACTTT.

The gene calls are TRBV4-1 and TRBJ1-6; 8 bases align to TRBD1. J was trimmed by 4 bases and V by 0 bases; bases with no gene match: 2. CDR1 is MGHRA and CDR2 is YSYEKL in the germline V gene. The CDR3 contains 16 residues. DNA for the CDR3: TGCGCCAGCAGCCAAGATCGGACAGGGTATAATTCACCCCTCCACTTT. Translated, it gives CASSQDRTGYNSPLHF.

The V call is TRBV7-9, the J call TRBJ1-5, with D hard to call. The CDR3 totals 14 residues. The V gene lost 2 bases and the J gene lost 3 bases, with 8 bases spanning the gap. Per germline, CDR1 SEHNR and CDR2 FQNEAQ (reference sequence). This chain's CDR3 is CASSLPAFNQPQHF. CDR3 in DNA: TGTGCCAGCAGCTTACCAGCCTTCAATCAGCCCCAGCATTTT.

The V and J genes are TRBV6-1 and TRBJ2-5, with 11 bases aligning to TRBD2. The CDR3 runs 14 residues. Germline CDR1 and CDR2: MNHNS and SASEGT. The V gene end was trimmed by 9 bases and the J gene end by 7 bases; junction bases not matched to a gene: 10. For the CDR3, the DNA is TGTGCCAGTAGCGGGACTAGCGGCTTTGGGACCCAGTACTTC. Translating it yields CASSGTSGFGTQYF.

The genes are TRBV6-5 and TRBJ2-3; D remains unclear. Germline CDR1 reads MNHEY; CDR2 reads SVGAGI. This CDR3 region has 12 residues. V lost 4 bases to trimming and J lost 4 bases, with 6 bases between them. The CDR3 sequence is CASSSRPDTQYF. CDR3 sequence (DNA): TGTGCCAGCAGTTCGCGGCCAGATACGCAGTATTTT.

This chain uses TRBV30 with TRBJ1-6; TRBD1 matches 8 bases. From germline, CDR1 is GTSNPN and CDR2 SVGIG (reference sequence). CDR3 length: 14 amino acids. The junction had 1 base not matched to a gene; V was cut back by 1 base and J by 5 bases. CDR3 residues: CAWSAGQDNSPLHF. CDR3 in DNA: TGTGCCTGGAGTGCGGGACAGGATAATTCACCCCTCCACTTT.

The genes are TRBV12-5 and TRBJ1-5; unclear D gene. Germline V CDR1 and CDR2: LGHNT, FRNRAP. The CDR3 consists of 11 residues. V lost 7 bases, J lost 5 bases, and 6 bases lay in between. CDR3 bases: TGTGCTAGTGCCCAATATCAGCCCCAGCATTTT. This codes for CASAQYQPQHF.

The rearrangement joins TRBV15 to TRBJ2-1; 7 bases map to TRBD1. In germline, CDR1 is LNHNV, CDR2 YYDKDF (reference sequence). The junction had 0 bases not matched to a gene; V was cut back by 3 bases and J by 1 base. The CDR3 extends over 14 amino acids. The CDR3 protein is CATSRGQSYNEQFF. The CDR3 DNA reads as TGTGCCACCAGCAGGGGACAGTCCTACAATGAGCAGTTCTTC.

The V and J genes are TRBV14 and TRBJ1-6, with 9 bases lining up with TRBD1. After removal of 2 bases from V and 0 bases from J, the junction contained 5 bases not matched to a gene. The CDR3 is 18 amino acids. Germline lookup yields CDR1 SGHDN and CDR2 FVKESK. The CDR3 coding sequence is TGTGCCAGCAGCCAAAGGGGGACAGGGAGCTCCTATAATTCACCCCTCCACTTT. Translated, it gives CASSQRGTGSSYNSPLHF.